The clone carrying this TCR beta chain occurred a few times. Its matching antigen is unknown. This entry is derived from a study of blood T cells in healthy people across ages. The CDR3 runs to 14 residues. V lost 0 bases to trimming and J lost 5 bases; unmatched junction nucleotides: 3. CDR1 and CDR2 from the germline V gene are SGHRS and YFSETQ. Study-wide findings and caveats: Across the age range, TCR beta diversity per million T cells fell in a roughly linear way.

For the second PCR, which ran for roughly 7 to 11 cycles, a sample-barcoded 5' primer and a J-beta primer mix were used. TCRdb re-called the 5' RACE reads through MiXCR, storing one row per CDR3 protein. The table includes some 920,000 distinct CDR3 sequences, roughly 51% detected once. Material for sequencing was blood. The V and J genes are TRBV5-1 and TRBJ2-7; 9 nucleotides match TRBD2. The sequence was collected from a woman in her fifties or sixties in good health. In DNA, the CDR3 is TGCGCCAGCAGCTTGGCGGGACTAGCAGACGAGCAGTACTTC. This gives the protein CASSLAGLADEQYF.